This paragraph covers one T cell receptor (beta chain) sequence. Its antigen is not known. This record comes from a study of cytomegalovirus exposure and HLA in healthy donors. Overall study context: A subsequent analysis reported that the 95 to 150 validation repertoires were produced on the same platform that had also been used for the roughly 670 first-cohort repertoires. Findings of the study overall: Overall, roughly 160 TCR beta chains were annotated as cytomegalovirus-associated. Researchers reported that a few CMV-associated chains were confirmed in vitro as CMV antigen-specific. The classifier was said to identify cytomegalovirus status with high specificity and sensitivity.

The protocol was immunoSEQ multiplex PCR, while the TCRdb copy is restricted to in-frame clones and leaves out a portion. The repertoire includes about 360,000 clones, roughly 88% of them detected once, and roughly 0.8% sits in the top ten. Germline CDR1 SNHLY, CDR2 FYNNEI. The CDR3 totals 14 residues. Deletions cut 5 bases from V and 0 bases from J, with 11 bases between. Sequenced: PBMCs. The rearrangement links TRBV2 to TRBJ2-7; perhaps TRBD2 as D (5 bases). This sequence originates from a woman aged 18-30 years in good health and CMV-seronegative. CDR3 protein: CASSPETTSYEQYF. CDR3 coding DNA: TGTGCCAGCAGTCCGGAGACTACCTCCTACGAGCAGTACTTC.